This TCR beta chain was sequenced in a study of beta chain features in type 1 diabetes listed by TCRdb under 2018. Regarding the complete study: Patients and healthy donors did not differ in mean age, gender distribution, total cell number or subset yield. In the study, recently diagnosed type 1 diabetes patients and matched healthy donors were compared on the TCRB repertoires of their sorted circulating CD4+ T cell subsets. Regulatory and stem cell-like memory subsets were isolated from only 8 patients and roughly eight healthy donors, whereas naive and central memory subsets came from all 30 or so donors. A total of 100 million to 140 million sorted cells were examined across all samples, and the number of cells per subset was strongly correlated with RNA yield. Study-wide conclusions, independent of this receptor: HLA sub-analyses involved small numbers of individuals, so any influence of HLA type on TCRB rearrangement remained unresolved. Because cDNA was sequenced instead of genomic DNA, highly expressing activated cells could be over-represented, though the groups showed no difference in activation or CD3 levels. Naive, central memory and regulatory TCRB repertoires appeared more similar among patients than among healthy donors. Fewer insertions and more nucleotide deletions at VDJ recombination sites were observed in patients with type 1 diabetes, implying thymic rearrangement abnormalities. In all four CD4+ subsets, TCRB CDR3 length was moderately but significantly shorter in type 1 diabetes patients. PCR may preferentially amplify shorter templates, but because patient and control samples were amplified and corrected together, any resulting skew would affect both groups equally.

The entire isolated RNA was reverse transcribed using the High Capacity cDNA Reverse Transcription Kit, and thus expressed TCRB transcripts were sequenced. Deep immunoSEQ sequencing was applied to naive, central memory and regulatory T cell samples, giving an average of around 3.4 million total reads per sample. After sorted cells were lysed in RLT buffer, RNA was extracted with DNase-treated RNeasy Micro or Mini kits, with the choice depending on cell number. Each cell subset was processed separately to prevent cross-contamination, with patient and healthy donor samples processed together. The immunoSEQ multiplex PCR was used to amplify TCRB sequences from cDNA, generating 87-bp fragments that spanned the CDR3 region. Amplicons were sequenced on the Illumina HiSeq platform. Processing in the source paper ran as follows. Synthetic template baselines were used to correct PCR bias computationally, reads within Hamming distance 2 were collapsed, and singletons that could not be merged were discarded. Reads were aligned to IMGT to assign V, D and J genes, CDR3 length, and insertions or deletions at six rearrangement sites. Within each subset, clonotype counts were normalized to sorted cell number, after which true diversity and Gini coefficients were computed with the tcR R package. The overlap coefficient, calculated on TCRB nucleotide sequences, was used to measure repertoire sharing. Out-of-frame TCRB sequences from naive cells were analyzed as a proxy for the pre-selection repertoire. Here the immuneACCESS table is served through TCRdb, limited to in-frame sequences with V and J called. Missing clones are a known gap in these copies; in checked studies unresolved V genes cover under half, and the rest lacks a known reason. Clone size and V and J calls were adopted from that table, with D and trimming inferred from the DNA. The sample yields 600,000 to 700,000 clones; 9.5% to 15% were counted once. The top ten constitute more than 0.095% of the sample.

Of note for this clone: No antigen is known for it. No much larger clonotype is one base removed from it; base qualities were not supplied.

Each donor gave one peripheral blood draw, averaging approximately 0.11 L, which was collected into heparinised tubes. Using a panel that included CD45RO, CCR7, CD25, CD127, CD95 and CD27, naive, central memory, regulatory and stem cell-like memory CD4+ T cells were sorted on a BD FACSAria II. Every sorted population had a purity above 95%. PBMCs were separated immediately by Lymphoprep density gradient centrifugation and were stained directly, without being cultured. So that batch effects would be minimized, each experiment stained and sorted samples in pairs, pairing one healthy donor with one patient. Relative to germline, V is 3 bases shorter and J is 5 bases shorter, with 17 bases between their ends. Taken from cysteine to phenylalanine, the CDR3 has 17 residues. This entry keeps only the CDR3 DNA: 51 bases, framed from base 1. CDR1 and CDR2 (KGHSH, LQKENI) derive from the germline V gene.

The specimen was naive CD4+ T cells from blood. In light of the paper, this sample's cell subset or site label describes: true naive CD4+ T cells. This receptor chain uses TRBV18 and TRBJ1-6, with TRBD1 as a weak D call on 5 bases. The origin of this receptor is a man aged 25 to 45 with type 1 diabetes. The CDR3 sequence is CASSPFGRGIDNSPLHF. The DNA sequence reads TGTGCCAGCTCACCCTTTGGGAGGGGAATCGATAATTCACCCCTCCACTTT.